The TCR beta chain described here comes from a study of blood T cell repertoires in COVID-19. Study-level background: Acute-phase and convalescent COVID-19 samples originated in the United States, Italy and Spain. From T cells, B-cell-depleted T cells, or PBMCs came the material, which was cDNA or gDNA.

The germline CDR1 and CDR2 sequences are MNHEY and SMNVEV (reference sequence). The CDR3 is 14 residues long. V was pared by 8 bases and J by 6 bases, with 20 bases between. Original data processing: Amplification from reference gene primers served as the basis for estimated nucleated cell counts. Generated by immunoSEQ multiplex PCR, the TCRdb table keeps only in-frame clones and is missing some. V, J and clone size are those of that table, while D and trimming were read from the DNA. The top ten clones hold 7% to 9% of a sample with about 50,000 clones, just under 90% of them seen once. The receptor's source is an elderly man with active or convalescent COVID-19. The chain recombines TRBV27 with TRBJ2-7, with D possibly matching TRBD2 (6 bases). Sequencing input: peripheral blood. CDR3 DNA sequence: TGTGCCAGCGGTGGGACTCGAAATTCCGGCGAGCAGTACTTC. This gives the protein CASGGTRNSGEQYF.